The sequence of this T cell receptor (beta chain) was determined in a study of blood T cell repertoires in COVID-19. Across the whole study: Sources were T cells, B-cell-depleted T cells, or PBMCs; the material itself was cDNA or gDNA.

V lost 4 bases to trimming and J lost 2 bases, with 12 bases between them. The V gene's germline CDR1 is SEHNR and CDR2 FQNEAQ (reference sequence). The CDR3 contains 15 residues. The data were produced by immunoSEQ multiplex PCR, yet TCRdb's version contains in-frame clones alone and is incomplete. The repertoire consists of fewer than 200,000 clones, with 80% to 90% occurring once and the leading ten covering over 12%. Living in about two dozen US areas, the participants were between roughly 18 and 90 years of age. Participants were placed into cohorts based on the clinical history they reported. Resolution of symptoms, clearance, or two negative PCRs was present in recovered Cohort 3 donors.

The genes are TRBV7-9 and TRBJ1-5; D unresolved. Input material: PBMCs or T cells enriched from blood (not recorded which). This receptor was identified in a man aged 50-59 years who had recovered from COVID-19. CDR3 DNA sequence: TGTGCCAGCAGCTCTAGCGGGGAAGGCAATCAGCCCCAGCATTTT. This sequence encodes CASSSSGEGNQPQHF.